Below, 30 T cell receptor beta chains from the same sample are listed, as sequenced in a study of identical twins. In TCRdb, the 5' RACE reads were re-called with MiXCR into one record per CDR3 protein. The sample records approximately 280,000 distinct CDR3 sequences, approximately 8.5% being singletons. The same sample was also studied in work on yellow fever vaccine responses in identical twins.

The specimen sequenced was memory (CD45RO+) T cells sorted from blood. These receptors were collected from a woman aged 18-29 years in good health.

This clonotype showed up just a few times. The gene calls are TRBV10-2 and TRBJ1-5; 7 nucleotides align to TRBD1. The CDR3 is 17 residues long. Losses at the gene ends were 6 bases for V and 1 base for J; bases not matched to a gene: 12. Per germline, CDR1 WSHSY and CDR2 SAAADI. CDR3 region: CASRQSPTGKSNQPQHF. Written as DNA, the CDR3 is TGCGCCAGCAGGCAGTCACCGACAGGGAAAAGCAATCAGCCCCAGCATTTT.

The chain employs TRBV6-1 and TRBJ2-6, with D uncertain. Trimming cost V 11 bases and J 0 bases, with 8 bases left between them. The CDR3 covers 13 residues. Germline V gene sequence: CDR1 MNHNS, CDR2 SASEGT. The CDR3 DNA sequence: TGTGCCGCATCCTACTCTGGGGCCAACGTCCTGACTTTC. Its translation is CAASYSGANVLTF.

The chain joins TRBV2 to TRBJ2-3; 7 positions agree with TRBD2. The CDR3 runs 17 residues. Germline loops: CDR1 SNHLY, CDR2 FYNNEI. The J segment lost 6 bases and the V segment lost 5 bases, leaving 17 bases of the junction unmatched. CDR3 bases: TGTGCCAGCAGTTACAACACTCGGGGGGAGGGACGGGATACGCAGTATTTT. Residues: CASSYNTRGEGRDTQYF.

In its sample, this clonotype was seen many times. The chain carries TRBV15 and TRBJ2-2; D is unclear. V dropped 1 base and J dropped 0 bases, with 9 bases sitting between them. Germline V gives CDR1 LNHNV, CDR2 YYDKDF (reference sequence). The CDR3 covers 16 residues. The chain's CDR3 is CATSRVIASNTGELFF. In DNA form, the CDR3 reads TGTGCCACCAGCAGAGTCATCGCTTCGAACACCGGGGAGCTGTTTTTT.

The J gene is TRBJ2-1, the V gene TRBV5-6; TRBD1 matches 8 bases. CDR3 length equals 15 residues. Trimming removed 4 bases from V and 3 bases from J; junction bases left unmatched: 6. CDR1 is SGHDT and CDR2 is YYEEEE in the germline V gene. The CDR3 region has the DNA TGTGCCAGCAGCCCAGGACAGGGCTTCTACAATGAGCAGTTCTTC. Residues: CASSPGQGFYNEQFF.

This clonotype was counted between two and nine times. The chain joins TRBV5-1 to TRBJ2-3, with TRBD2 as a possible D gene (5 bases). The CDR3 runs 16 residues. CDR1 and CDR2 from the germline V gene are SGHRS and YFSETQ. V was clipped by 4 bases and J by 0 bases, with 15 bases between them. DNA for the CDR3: TGCGCCAGCAGCCGGAGGCAGGCATCTAGCACAGATACGCAGTATTTT. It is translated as CASSRRQASSTDTQYF.

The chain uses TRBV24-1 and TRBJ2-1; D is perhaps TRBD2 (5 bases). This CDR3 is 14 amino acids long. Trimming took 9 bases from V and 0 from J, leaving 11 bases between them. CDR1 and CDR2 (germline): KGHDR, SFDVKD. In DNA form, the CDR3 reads TGTGCCACCGCGATAGGGAGCTCCTACAATGAGCAGTTCTTC. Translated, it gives CATAIGSSYNEQFF.

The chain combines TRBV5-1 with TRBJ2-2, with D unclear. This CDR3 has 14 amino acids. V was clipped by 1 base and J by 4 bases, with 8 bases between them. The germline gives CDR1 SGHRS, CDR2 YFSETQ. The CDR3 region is CASSLYSSTGELFF. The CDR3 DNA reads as TGCGCCAGCAGCTTGTACAGCTCCACCGGGGAGCTGTTTTTT.

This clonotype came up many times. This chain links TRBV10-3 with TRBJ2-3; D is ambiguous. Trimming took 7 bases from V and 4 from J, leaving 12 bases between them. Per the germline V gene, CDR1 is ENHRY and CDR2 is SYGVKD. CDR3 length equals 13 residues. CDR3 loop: CAIKVTGADTQYF. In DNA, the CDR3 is TGTGCCATCAAGGTAACTGGGGCAGATACGCAGTATTTT.

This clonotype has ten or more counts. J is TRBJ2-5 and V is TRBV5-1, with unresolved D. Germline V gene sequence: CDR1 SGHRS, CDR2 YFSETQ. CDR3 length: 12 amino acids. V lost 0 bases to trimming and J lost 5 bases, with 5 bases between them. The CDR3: CASSLDYETQYF. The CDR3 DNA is TGCGCCAGCAGCTTGGACTATGAGACCCAGTACTTC.

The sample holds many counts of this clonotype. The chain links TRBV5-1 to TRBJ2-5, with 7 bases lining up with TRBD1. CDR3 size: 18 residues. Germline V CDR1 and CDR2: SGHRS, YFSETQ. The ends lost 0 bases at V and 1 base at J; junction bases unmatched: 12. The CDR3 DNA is TGCGCCAGCAGCTTGGAGGGATGGACAGGACACCGCCAAGAGACCCAGTACTTC. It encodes CASSLEGWTGHRQETQYF.

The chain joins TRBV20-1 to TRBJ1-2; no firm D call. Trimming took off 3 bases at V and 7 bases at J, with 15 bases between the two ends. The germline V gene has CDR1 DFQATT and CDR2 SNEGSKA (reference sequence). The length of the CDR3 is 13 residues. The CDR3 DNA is TGCAGTGCTAGTGGGCAGGCCTTTAGTGGCTACACCTTC. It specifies CSASGQAFSGYTF.

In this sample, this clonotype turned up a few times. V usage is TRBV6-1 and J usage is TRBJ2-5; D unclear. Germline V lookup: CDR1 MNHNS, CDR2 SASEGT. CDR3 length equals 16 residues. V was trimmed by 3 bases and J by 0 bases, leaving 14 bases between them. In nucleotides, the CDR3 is TGTGCCAGCAGTGATCTACTATCTCAGAACCAAGAGACCCAGTACTTC. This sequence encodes CASSDLLSQNQETQYF.

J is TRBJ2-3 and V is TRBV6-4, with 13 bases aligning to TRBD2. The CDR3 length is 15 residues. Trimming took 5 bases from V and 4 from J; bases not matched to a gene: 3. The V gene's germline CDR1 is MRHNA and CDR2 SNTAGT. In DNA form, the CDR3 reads TGTGCCAGCAGTTTGACTAGCGGGAGGCCAGATACGCAGTATTTT. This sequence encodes CASSLTSGRPDTQYF.

CDR3 nucleotides: TGTGCCAGCAGCCAAGAAACTAGCGGGAGTTACGAGCAGTACTTC. This encodes CASSQETSGSYEQYF. J is TRBJ2-7 and V is TRBV4-2, with TRBD2 identical over 11 bases. Trimming took 0 bases from V and 4 from J; bases not matched to a gene: 2. Germline assignment: CDR1 LGHNA and CDR2 YNFKEQ. The CDR3 length is 15 residues.

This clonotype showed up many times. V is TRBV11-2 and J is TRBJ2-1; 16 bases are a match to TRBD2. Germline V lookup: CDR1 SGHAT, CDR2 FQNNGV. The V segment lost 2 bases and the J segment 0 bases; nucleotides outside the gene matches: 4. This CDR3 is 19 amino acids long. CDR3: CASSLQGLAGGSSYNEQFF. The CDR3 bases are TGTGCCAGCAGCTTACAGGGACTAGCGGGAGGGAGCTCCTACAATGAGCAGTTCTTC.

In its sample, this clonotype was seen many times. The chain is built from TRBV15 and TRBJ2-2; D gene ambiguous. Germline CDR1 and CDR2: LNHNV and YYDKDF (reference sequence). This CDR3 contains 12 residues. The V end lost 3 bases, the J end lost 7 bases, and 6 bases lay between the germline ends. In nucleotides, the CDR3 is TGTGCCACCAGCAGTATGGGCGGGGAGCTGTTTTTT. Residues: CATSSMGGELFF.

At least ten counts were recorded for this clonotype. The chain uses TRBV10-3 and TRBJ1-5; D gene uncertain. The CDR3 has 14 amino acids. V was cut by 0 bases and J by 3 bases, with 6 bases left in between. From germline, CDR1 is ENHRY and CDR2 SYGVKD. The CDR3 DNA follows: TGTGCCATCAGTGAGTCGGGGTACAATCAGCCCCAGCATTTT. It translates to CAISESGYNQPQHF.

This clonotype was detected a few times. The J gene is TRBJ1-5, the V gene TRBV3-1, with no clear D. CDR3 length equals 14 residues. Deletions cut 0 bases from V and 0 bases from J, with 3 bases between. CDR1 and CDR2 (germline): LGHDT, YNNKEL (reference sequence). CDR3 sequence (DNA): TGTGCCAGCAGCCAAGACGTTAGCAATCAGCCCCAGCATTTT. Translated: CASSQDVSNQPQHF.

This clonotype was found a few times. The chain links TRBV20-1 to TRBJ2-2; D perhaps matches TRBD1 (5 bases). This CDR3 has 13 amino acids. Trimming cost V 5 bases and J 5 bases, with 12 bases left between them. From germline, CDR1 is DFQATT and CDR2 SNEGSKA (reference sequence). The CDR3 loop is CSARTHRTGELFF. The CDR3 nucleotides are TGCAGTGCTCGGACACATAGAACCGGGGAGCTGTTTTTT.

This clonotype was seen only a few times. The CDR3 sequence: CASSQSGREQFF. Here the CDR3 DNA reads TGTGCCAGCAGCCAATCGGGGAGAGAGCAGTTCTTC. V is TRBV16 and J is TRBJ2-1, with D possibly TRBD2 on 5 matching bases. The CDR3 runs 12 residues. Germline CDR1 and CDR2: KGHSY and FQNENV. V shed 0 bases and J shed 10 bases, with 7 bases lying between them.

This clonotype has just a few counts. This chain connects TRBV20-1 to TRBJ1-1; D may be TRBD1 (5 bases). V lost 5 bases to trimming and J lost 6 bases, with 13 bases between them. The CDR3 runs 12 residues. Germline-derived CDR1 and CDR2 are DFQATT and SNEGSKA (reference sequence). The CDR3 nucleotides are TGCAGTGCTTCACCTGGGACTTCTGAAGCTTTCTTT. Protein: CSASPGTSEAFF.

CDR3 in DNA: TGCAGTGCTAGAGGTCAAGGTAACAGCAAGCCCTACGAGCAGTACTTC. Translating it yields CSARGQGNSKPYEQYF. The genes are TRBV20-1 and TRBJ2-7; D is unresolved. Germline-derived CDR1 and CDR2 are DFQATT and SNEGSKA (reference sequence). The CDR3 runs to 16 residues. Trimming took 1 base from V and 2 from J, leaving 18 bases between them.

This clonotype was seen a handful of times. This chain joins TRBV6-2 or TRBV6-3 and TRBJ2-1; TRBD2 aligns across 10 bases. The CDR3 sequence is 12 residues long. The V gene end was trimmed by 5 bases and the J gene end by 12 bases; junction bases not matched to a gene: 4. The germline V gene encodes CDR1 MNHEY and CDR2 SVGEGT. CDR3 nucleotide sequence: TGTGCCAGCAGTAAGCGGGAGGGCCTGCAGTTCTTC. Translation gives CASSKREGLQFF.

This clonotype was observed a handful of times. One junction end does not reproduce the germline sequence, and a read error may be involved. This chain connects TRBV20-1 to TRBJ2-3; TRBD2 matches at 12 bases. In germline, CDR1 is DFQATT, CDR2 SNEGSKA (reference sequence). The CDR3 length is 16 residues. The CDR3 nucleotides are TGCTGTGCTAGAATTGAGACTAGCGGGGGCCTTGGGACGCAGTATTTT. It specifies CCARIETSGGLGTQYF.

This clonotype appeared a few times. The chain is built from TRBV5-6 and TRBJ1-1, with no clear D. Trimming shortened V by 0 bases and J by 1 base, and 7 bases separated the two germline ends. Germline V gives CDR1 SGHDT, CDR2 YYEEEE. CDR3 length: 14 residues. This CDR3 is CASSLGVGNTEAFF. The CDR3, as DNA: TGTGCCAGCAGCTTGGGGGTGGGGAACACTGAAGCTTTCTTT.

CDR3 nucleotides: TGTGCCAGCAGCTCCACAGGGGTCGAGCAGTACTTC. It encodes CASSSTGVEQYF. The J gene is TRBJ2-7, the V gene TRBV11-2, with 7 positions matching TRBD1. The J segment lost 6 bases and the V segment lost 4 bases, leaving 3 bases of the junction unmatched. Germline V gene sequence: CDR1 SGHAT, CDR2 FQNNGV. CDR3 length: 12 amino acids.

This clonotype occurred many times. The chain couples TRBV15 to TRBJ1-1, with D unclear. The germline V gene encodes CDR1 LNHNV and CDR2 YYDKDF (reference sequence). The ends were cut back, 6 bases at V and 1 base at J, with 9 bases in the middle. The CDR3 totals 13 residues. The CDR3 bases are TGTGCCACCAGGGCCCGGAGGAACACTGAAGCTTTCTTT. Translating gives CATRARRNTEAFF.

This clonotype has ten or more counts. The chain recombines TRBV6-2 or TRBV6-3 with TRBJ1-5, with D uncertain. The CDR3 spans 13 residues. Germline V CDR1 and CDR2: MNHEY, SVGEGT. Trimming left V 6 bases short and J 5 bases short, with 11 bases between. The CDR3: CASSRPEDQPQHF. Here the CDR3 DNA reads TGTGCCAGCAGCCGGCCTGAGGATCAGCCCCAGCATTTT.

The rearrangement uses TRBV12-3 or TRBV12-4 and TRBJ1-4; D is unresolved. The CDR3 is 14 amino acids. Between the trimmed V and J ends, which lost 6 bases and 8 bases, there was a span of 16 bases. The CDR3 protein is CASSSGISEEKLFF. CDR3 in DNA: TGTGCCAGCAGCTCGGGCATTTCGGAAGAAAAACTGTTTTTT.